One sample yielded the 27 T cell receptor beta chains listed below, sequenced in a study of blood T cell repertoires in COVID-19. TCRdb's table, derived via immunoSEQ multiplex PCR, lists solely in-frame clones and lacks some. The sample yields over 130,000 clones, around 81% seen once. Sequenced material: peripheral blood. These receptors originate from a woman aged 60-75 years with acute or convalescent COVID-19.

The chain employs TRBV18 and TRBJ2-7, with D maybe TRBD2 (5 bases). CDR1 and CDR2 (germline): KGHSH, LQKENI. This CDR3 comprises 15 residues. The V gene lost 6 bases and the J gene lost 2 bases, with 17 bases spanning the gap. The CDR3 DNA follows: TGTGCCAGCTCCCGTGAAAGCGGTGGGGCCTACGAGCAGTACTTC. Translation: CASSRESGGAYEQYF.

The V call is TRBV29-1, the J call TRBJ2-7; no clear D. Germline assignment: CDR1 SQVTM and CDR2 ANQGSEA. The CDR3 totals 12 residues. V was clipped by 0 bases and J by 4 bases, with 7 bases between them. The CDR3 protein is CSVEDGSYEQYF. The CDR3 nucleotides are TGCAGCGTTGAAGATGGTAGTTACGAGCAGTACTTC.

The DNA for the CDR3 is TGCAGCGTTGGGCCTAGCGGGATTGAGCAGTTCTTC. This translates into CSVGPSGIEQFF. This chain links TRBV29-1 with TRBJ2-1; the match to TRBD2 covers 9 bases. CDR3 length equals 12 residues. Trimming cost V 4 bases and J 9 bases; bases outside gene matches: 4. Germline values: CDR1 SQVTM, CDR2 ANQGSEA.

V and J are TRBV18 and TRBJ1-1; D perhaps matches TRBD1 (5 bases). CDR1 KGHSH and CDR2 LQKENI come from the germline V gene. The length of the CDR3 is 14 residues. The ends were cut back, 3 bases at V and 6 bases at J, with 14 bases in the middle. CDR3 in DNA: TGTGCCAGCTCACCCTTAGAAGGGGTGGCTGAAGCTTTCTTT. Its protein product is CASSPLEGVAEAFF.

The CDR3 DNA is TGTGCCACCAGTGATCCTTCGGTGCGGGAGGGCCAAGATACGCAGTATTTT. It translates to CATSDPSVREGQDTQYF. The genes are TRBV24-1 and TRBJ2-3; TRBD2 matches at 9 bases. Germline V gene sequence: CDR1 KGHDR, CDR2 SFDVKD. With V trimmed by 3 bases and J by 5 bases, 11 bases remained unmatched. CDR3 length equals 17 residues.

This clone occurred once. The gene calls are TRBV14 and TRBJ2-7; D possibly corresponds to TRBD2 (6 bases). Germline CDR1 reads SGHDN; CDR2 reads FVKESK. The CDR3 length is 14 residues. The ends were cut back, 3 bases at V and 6 bases at J, with 15 bases in the middle. The CDR3 DNA is TGTGCCAGCAGCCATGTTAATAGGGGAGGCGAGCAGTACTTC. Translated: CASSHVNRGGEQYF.

This chain uses TRBV5-8 with TRBJ2-7; D unresolved. This CDR3 is 14 amino acids long. Germline V gene lookup returns CDR1 SGHTS and CDR2 YDEGEE. The V gene lost 0 bases and the J gene lost 0 bases, with 7 bases spanning the gap. As DNA, the CDR3 is TGTGCCAGCAGCTTGGGAAGCCCCTCCTACGAGCAGTACTTC. Translated, it gives CASSLGSPSYEQYF.

The CDR3 DNA follows: TGCAGCGTTGAACGGACGGACAGGGGCCCCCCCTACGAGCAGTACTTC. Translated, it gives CSVERTDRGPPYEQYF. The chain couples TRBV29-1 to TRBJ2-7; TRBD1 matches at 9 bases. The CDR3 is 16 amino acids. V lost 2 bases, J lost 2 bases, and 10 bases stayed unmatched. CDR1 is SQVTM, CDR2 ANQGSEA, per germline.

The gene calls are TRBV19 and TRBJ2-5, with D possibly matching TRBD1 (5 bases). CDR1 LNHDA and CDR2 SQIVND come from the germline V gene (reference sequence). The length of the CDR3 is 14 residues. The V end lost 5 bases, the J end lost 2 bases, and 12 bases lay between the germline ends. The DNA for the CDR3 is TGTGCCAGTAGTGTCGCAGGGCCTCAAGAGACCCAGTACTTC. Encoded protein: CASSVAGPQETQYF. Full variable domain (outside the CDR3, taken from reference TRBV19 and TRBJ2-5): DGGITQSPKYLFRKEGQNVTLSCEQNLNHDAMYWYRQDPGQGLRLIYYSQIVNDFQKGDIAEGYSVSREKKESFPLTVTSAQKNPTAFYLCASSVAGPQETQYFGPGTRLLVL.

The J gene is TRBJ1-1, the V gene TRBV2; D is possibly TRBD1 (6 bases). The CDR3 spans 14 residues. Trimming removed 9 bases from V and 4 bases from J, with 18 bases in between. Per germline, CDR1 SNHLY and CDR2 FYNNEI. The CDR3 here is CARARGGRATEAFF. The CDR3 DNA sequence: TGTGCCAGGGCCAGGGGAGGGCGCGCCACTGAAGCTTTCTTT.

This clone was picked up a small number of times. CDR3 loop: CASSGRGQFYNEQFF. The DNA of the CDR3 is TGTGCCAGCAGTGGCAGGGGCCAGTTCTACAATGAGCAGTTCTTC. The chain is built from TRBV28 and TRBJ2-1; perhaps TRBD1 as D (6 bases). Per germline, CDR1 MDHEN and CDR2 SYDVKM. The CDR3 is 15 amino acids. V lost 5 bases to trimming and J lost 3 bases, with 14 bases between them.

This clone came up once. This chain uses TRBV6-2 or TRBV6-3 with TRBJ1-2; 8 nucleotides align to TRBD1. The V segment lost 6 bases and the J segment 8 bases; nucleotides outside the gene matches: 14. The CDR3 totals 15 residues. From germline, CDR1 is MNHEY and CDR2 SVGEGT. This chain's CDR3 is CASSPSGGRVGGYTF. CDR3 nucleotides: TGTGCCAGCAGCCCCTCAGGGGGCAGGGTAGGAGGCTACACCTTC.

This chain joins TRBV19 and TRBJ1-5; D is ambiguous. Trimming pared 5 bases from V and 1 base from J, leaving 12 bases between. Per the germline V gene, CDR1 is LNHDA and CDR2 is SQIVND (reference sequence). The CDR3 consists of 15 residues. CDR3 protein: CASSLDHSSNQPQHF. In nucleotides, the CDR3 is TGTGCCAGTAGTCTCGACCACAGCAGCAATCAGCCCCAGCATTTT.

V and J are TRBV10-3 and TRBJ2-7, with D possibly matching TRBD1 (6 bases). The CDR3 runs 14 residues. Trimming pared 9 bases from V and 4 bases from J, leaving 19 bases between. Germline CDR1 is ENHRY and CDR2 is SYGVKD. DNA of the CDR3: TGTGCCATTGGTGGGGGCAAGGGTCGGTACGAGCAGTACTTC. Residues: CAIGGGKGRYEQYF.

V is TRBV6-6 and J is TRBJ1-5; D remains unclear. The germline gives CDR1 MNHNY, CDR2 SVGAGI (reference sequence). The CDR3 extends over 13 amino acids. Trimming stripped 0 bases from V and 5 bases from J, with 5 bases between. Written as DNA, the CDR3 is TGTGCCAGCAGTTACTCGAGGGATCAGCCCCAGCATTTT. This gives the protein CASSYSRDQPQHF.

The chain combines TRBV6-2 or TRBV6-3 with TRBJ2-1, with D tentatively TRBD1 (6 bases). With 1 base removed from V and 4 bases from J, the gap between germline ends came to 11 bases. The CDR3 is 15 residues long. In germline, CDR1 is MNHEY, CDR2 SVGEGT. CDR3: CASSYLGQTYNEQFF. DNA of the CDR3: TGTGCCAGCAGTTACTTAGGACAGACTTACAATGAGCAGTTCTTC.

This rearrangement joins TRBV28 to TRBJ1-2; 8 bases match TRBD1. Germline V lookup: CDR1 MDHEN, CDR2 SYDVKM. J gave up 5 bases and V 11 bases, and 10 bases lay outside the gene matches. The CDR3 extends over 13 amino acids. The CDR3 region is CASGQDREYGYTF. CDR3 nucleotide sequence: TGTGCCTCAGGGCAGGACAGGGAGTATGGCTACACCTTC.

The chain combines TRBV2 with TRBJ2-2, with D perhaps TRBD1 (6 bases). The CDR3 is made up of 15 amino acids. V dropped 7 bases and J dropped 1 base, with 13 bases sitting between them. Per germline, CDR1 SNHLY and CDR2 FYNNEI. The CDR3 nucleotides read TGTGCCAGCACACCGGGACACCTGAACACCGGGGAGCTGTTTTTT. Encoded protein: CASTPGHLNTGELFF.

The chain uses TRBV11-2 and TRBJ1-2; 8 nucleotides line up with TRBD1. From germline, CDR1 is SGHAT and CDR2 FQNNGV. The junction had 6 bases not matched to a gene; V was cut back by 1 base and J by 8 bases. This CDR3 spans 14 amino acids. The DNA for the CDR3 is TGTGCCAGCAGCTTAGGACAGGGGCCCCGGGGCTACACCTTC. Translated: CASSLGQGPRGYTF.

The chain employs TRBV13 and TRBJ2-7, with 12 bases that match TRBD2. The CDR3 sequence is 15 residues long. Germline trimming cut 5 bases from V and 2 bases from J; bases unmatched to any gene: 4. The germline gives CDR1 PRHDT, CDR2 FYEKMQ (reference sequence). CDR3 protein: CASSRRTSGTYEQYF. DNA for the CDR3: TGTGCCAGCAGCCGCAGGACTAGCGGGACCTACGAGCAGTACTTC.

The V and J genes are TRBV6-5 and TRBJ2-7; 11 bases are shared with TRBD2. The germline gives CDR1 MNHEY, CDR2 SVGAGI. The V segment lost 2 bases and the J segment 4 bases; nucleotides outside the gene matches: 7. The CDR3 is 16 residues long. CDR3 coding DNA: TGTGCCAGCAGTTACGTTACTAGCGGGAGTCCTTACGAGCAGTACTTC. Translated, it gives CASSYVTSGSPYEQYF.

The V and J genes are TRBV27 and TRBJ2-1, with TRBD2 as a possible D gene (6 bases). The germline CDR1 and CDR2 sequences are MNHEY and SMNVEV (reference sequence). There are 14 residues in the CDR3. V lost 7 bases to trimming and J lost 4 bases, with 14 bases between them. Here the CDR3 reads CASNAEGRYNEQFF. CDR3 bases: TGTGCCAGCAATGCGGAGGGCCGGTACAATGAGCAGTTCTTC.

This CDR3 is CASDSSGNTIYF. The CDR3 DNA sequence: TGTGCCAGCGACAGCTCTGGAAACACCATATATTTT. The chain has TRBV28 and TRBJ1-3; possible D gene TRBD1, 5 bases. Germline values: CDR1 MDHEN, CDR2 SYDVKM. V was clipped by 8 bases and J by 0 bases, with 5 bases between them. The CDR3 spans 12 residues.

V and J are TRBV19 and TRBJ1-3; D may be TRBD1 (5 bases). The CDR3 spans 15 residues. Germline V gives CDR1 LNHDA, CDR2 SQIVND (reference sequence). Trimming removed 3 bases at V and 0 bases at J, with 9 bases between. CDR3 sequence: CASSIGHNSGNTIYF. The CDR3 nucleotides are TGTGCCAGTAGTATCGGACATAACTCTGGAAACACCATATATTTT. The full variable domain, its missing parts supplied by reference TRBV19 and TRBJ1-3, is DGGITQSPKYLFRKEGQNVTLSCEQNLNHDAMYWYRQDPGQGLRLIYYSQIVNDFQKGDIAEGYSVSREKKESFPLTVTSAQKNPTAFYLCASSIGHNSGNTIYFGEGSWLTVV.

The chain employs TRBV19 and TRBJ1-6; D is undetermined. V was clipped by 5 bases and J by 7 bases, with 15 bases between them. Germline CDR1 and CDR2: LNHDA and SQIVND (reference sequence). This CDR3 is built from 15 residues. The chain's CDR3 is CASSVASTENSPLHF. The CDR3 DNA reads TGTGCCAGTAGTGTAGCCTCGACGGAGAATTCACCCCTCCACTTT. Complete variable domain (other parts from reference TRBV19 and TRBJ1-6): DGGITQSPKYLFRKEGQNVTLSCEQNLNHDAMYWYRQDPGQGLRLIYYSQIVNDFQKGDIAEGYSVSREKKESFPLTVTSAQKNPTAFYLCASSVASTENSPLHFGNGTRLTVT.

This chain links TRBV28 with TRBJ2-7, with TRBD2 matching 12 bases. The trim removed 3 bases at V and 10 bases at J, leaving 10 bases unmatched. Germline V gene data show CDR1 as MDHEN and CDR2 as SYDVKM. The length of the CDR3 is 15 residues. The CDR3 DNA reads as TGTGCCAGCAGTTTGAGGCTAGCGGGAGGGCCTGGTCAGTACTTC. It encodes CASSLRLAGGPGQYF.

This clone has a handful of counts. The rearrangement uses TRBV9 and TRBJ2-3, with D possibly matching TRBD1 (5 bases). The CDR3 contains 17 residues. V was cut by 4 bases and J by 4 bases, with 22 bases left in between. Germline CDR1 SGDLS, CDR2 YYNGEE. CDR3 in DNA: TGTGCCAGCAGCCCATATCTGGGGCACCTAGTTCCAGATACGCAGTATTTT. Translated, it gives CASSPYLGHLVPDTQYF.